Listed here is a single T cell receptor (beta chain). Authors' processing steps: Counts of nucleated cells, estimated from reference gene primer amplification, were obtained. The protocol was immunoSEQ multiplex PCR, while the TCRdb copy is restricted to in-frame clones and leaves out a portion. From that table come the V and J calls and clone size; the DNA was used to work out D and trimming. This sample has around 240,000 clones, with 75% to 90% found just once. This sample stems from a study of blood T cell repertoires in COVID-19. The overall study: Specimens from acute and convalescent COVID-19 originated in the United States, Italy and Spain. T cells, B-cell-depleted T cells, or PBMCs provided the cDNA or gDNA that served as material.

Assignment of participants to cohorts was predicated upon participant-reported clinical history. Trimming took 3 bases from V and 3 from J; bases not matched to a gene: 7. Germline V lookup: CDR1 MNHEY, CDR2 SMNVEV (reference sequence). The CDR3 runs to 16 residues. The source material was PBMCs or T cells enriched from blood (not recorded which). The origin of this receptor is a man in his forties or fifties who had been exposed to COVID-19. The rearrangement links TRBV27 to TRBJ2-3; 9 bases are shared with TRBD2. DNA for the CDR3: TGTGCCAGCAGTTTGCTAGCGGGGTTGGGAACAGATACGCAGTATTTT. As protein: CASSLLAGLGTDTQYF.